Listed below are T cell receptor beta chains from one sample, sequenced in a study of post-analysis software for immune sequencing data. TCRdb reprocessed the PCR reads with MiXCR, giving one entry per CDR3 protein. The repertoire has over 150,000 distinct CDR3 sequences, about 36% of them found once; the top ten carry roughly 28%. The sample here was blood, taken after autologous hematopoietic stem cell transplantation. These receptors were collected from a girl between 10 and 17 years old with multiple sclerosis. CDR3s include the opening cysteine and the closing phenylalanine or tryptophan. The D gene is left open where the match is weak. Not all rows give a size; the values are once, few, many and, for expanded clones, a class.

CDR3 length | J gene | clone size | V gene | D gene | CDR3 DNA | CDR3 protein
15 | TRBJ2-1 | many | TRBV29-1 | - | TGCAGTGCGAGGGGGGGCAGGGTCGGTGTCAATGAGCAGTTCTTC | CSARGGRVGVNEQFF
13 | TRBJ1-1 | - | TRBV27 | - | TGTGCCAGCAGGATCGGACAGAACACTGAAGCTTTCTTT | CASRIGQNTEAFF
15 | TRBJ2-7 | - | TRBV21-1 | - | TGTGCCAGCAGCCCGCTAGCGGTGAATTCCTACGAGCAGTACTTC | CASSPLAVNSYEQYF
17 | TRBJ2-5 | few | TRBV24-1 | TRBD2 | TGTGCCACCAGTGACCGTCCTAGCGGGAGGGCCGACCATGAGCAGTACTTC | CATSDRPSGRADHEQYF
16 | TRBJ2-7 | - | TRBV5-1 | - | TGCGCCAGCAGCTTGGGGTGGGGGACGCTCTCCTACGAGCAGTACTTC | CASSLGWGTLSYEQYF
16 | TRBJ1-2 | - | TRBV20-1 | - | TGCAGTGCTAGAGATAGTCTCAGGGCAGATGGGGATGGCTACACCTTC | CSARDSLRADGDGYTF
14 | TRBJ2-2 | few | TRBV6-6 | - | TGTGCCAGCACCCGGGGCACTAACACCGGGGAGCTGTTTTTT | CASTRGTNTGELFF
11 | TRBJ2-5 | - | TRBV20-1 | - | TGCAGTGCTATCCTTGGGGAGACCCAGTACTTC | CSAILGETQYF
11 | TRBJ1-1 | - | TRBV13 | - | TGTGCCAGCAGCCTTGCCAGGGGAGCTTTCTTT | CASSLARGAFF
15 | TRBJ2-7 | - | TRBV7-8 | TRBD2 | TGTGCCAGCAAGCGGGAGGGCTCCCTCTCCTACGAGCAGTACTTC | CASKREGSLSYEQYF
12 | TRBJ2-7 | few | TRBV29-1 | - | TGCAGCGTTGATGGCGGAAGCTACGAGCAGTACTTC | CSVDGGSYEQYF
14 | TRBJ2-2 | - | TRBV9 | - | TGTGCCAGCAACGAGGGGTCGAACACCGGGGAGCTGTTTTTT | CASNEGSNTGELFF
16 | TRBJ1-1 | - | TRBV7-3 | - | TGTGCCAGCAGCTTAACTGGGGGTCCCATGAACACTGAAGCTTTCTTT | CASSLTGGPMNTEAFF
14 | TRBJ2-2 | few | TRBV20-1 | TRBD2 | TGCAGTGCTAGGCTAGCGGGAGGGTCCGGGGAGCTGTTTTTT | CSARLAGGSGELFF
18 | TRBJ2-5 | - | TRBV7-8 | TRBD2 | TGTGCCAGCAGCTTAGCGAGGACTAGCGGGCCTTCCCAAGAGACCCAGTACTTC | CASSLARTSGPSQETQYF
15 | TRBJ2-1 | few | TRBV7-9 | TRBD2 | TGTGCCAGCAGGGTGACTAGCGGGAGGAGTAATGAGCAGTTCTTC | CASRVTSGRSNEQFF
15 | TRBJ1-2 | - | TRBV12-3/TRBV12-4 | - | TGTGCCAGCAGTTTGGGCGGGCAGGCTACCTTCGGCTACACCTTC | CASSLGGQATFGYTF
14 | TRBJ2-3 | - | TRBV27 | - | TGTGCCAGCTACAGGGTGTCGCGCCCAGATACGCAGTATTTT | CASYRVSRPDTQYF
14 | TRBJ2-7 | few | TRBV20-1 | TRBD2 | TGCAGTGCCATAGGACTAGCGGGATACTACGAGCAGTACTTC | CSAIGLAGYYEQYF
17 | TRBJ2-7 | - | TRBV10-1 | - | TGCGCCAGCAGTGAGTCGGTTAGGAGCGGCCCTTTCTACGAGCAGTACTTC | CASSESVRSGPFYEQYF